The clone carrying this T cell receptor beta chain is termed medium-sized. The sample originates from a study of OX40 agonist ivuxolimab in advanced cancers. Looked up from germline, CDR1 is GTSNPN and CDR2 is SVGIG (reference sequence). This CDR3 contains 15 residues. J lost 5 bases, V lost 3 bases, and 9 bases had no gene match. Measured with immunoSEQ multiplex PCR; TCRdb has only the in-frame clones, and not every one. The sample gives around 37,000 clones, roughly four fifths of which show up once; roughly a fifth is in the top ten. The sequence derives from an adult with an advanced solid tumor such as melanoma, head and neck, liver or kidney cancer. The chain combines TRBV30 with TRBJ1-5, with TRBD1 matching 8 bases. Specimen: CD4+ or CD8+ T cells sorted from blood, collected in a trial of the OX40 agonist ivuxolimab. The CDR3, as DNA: TGTGCCTGGAGCACTAAGGACAGGGAAGATCAGCCCCAGCATTTT. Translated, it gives CAWSTKDREDQPQHF. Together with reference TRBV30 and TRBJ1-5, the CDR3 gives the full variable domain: SQTIHQWPATLVQPVGSPLSLECTVEGTSNPNLYWYRQAAGRGLQLLFYSVGIGQISSEVPQNLSASRPQDRQFILSSKKLLLSDSGFYLCAWSTKDREDQPQHFGDGTRLSIL.